A selection of T cell receptor beta chains follows, all from one sample in a study of graft-versus-host responses after intestinal transplantation. The table came from immunoSEQ multiplex PCR; TCRdb's copy has only in-frame clones and leaves some out. This table holds tens of thousands of clones, 75% to 95% found once. The input for sequencing was PBMCs, taken approximately 660 days after intestinal transplant. These receptors all stem from a human patient who received an intestinal transplant, so some T cells may come from the graft donor. Both conserved end residues are trimmed from each CDR3. Each record gives: J gene, V gene, CDR3 length, CDR3 protein.

TRBJ2-1 TRBV6-5 13 ASSIKAGGNNEQF
TRBJ1-2 TRBV21-1 13 ASSKEVSDLYGYT
TRBJ1-3 TRBV29-1 12 SAQQGADGVTIY
TRBJ1-1 TRBV14 14 ASSQVGTERETEAF
TRBJ2-6 TRBV19 13 AGRDSSSGANVLT
TRBJ2-7 TRBV7-9 14 ASSVNRASESYEQY
TRBJ1-2 TRBV5-1 11 ASSDPPVGGYT
TRBJ1-2 TRBV5-6 13 ASSLVDRDNYGYT
TRBJ1-6 TRBV23-1 16 ASNPPIGGPFYNSPLH
TRBJ1-2 TRBV14 14 ASSSLNLEAWNGYT
TRBJ2-5 TRBV9 13 ASSVELQDYETQY
TRBJ1-4 TRBV11-3 13 ASSSTGTENEKLF